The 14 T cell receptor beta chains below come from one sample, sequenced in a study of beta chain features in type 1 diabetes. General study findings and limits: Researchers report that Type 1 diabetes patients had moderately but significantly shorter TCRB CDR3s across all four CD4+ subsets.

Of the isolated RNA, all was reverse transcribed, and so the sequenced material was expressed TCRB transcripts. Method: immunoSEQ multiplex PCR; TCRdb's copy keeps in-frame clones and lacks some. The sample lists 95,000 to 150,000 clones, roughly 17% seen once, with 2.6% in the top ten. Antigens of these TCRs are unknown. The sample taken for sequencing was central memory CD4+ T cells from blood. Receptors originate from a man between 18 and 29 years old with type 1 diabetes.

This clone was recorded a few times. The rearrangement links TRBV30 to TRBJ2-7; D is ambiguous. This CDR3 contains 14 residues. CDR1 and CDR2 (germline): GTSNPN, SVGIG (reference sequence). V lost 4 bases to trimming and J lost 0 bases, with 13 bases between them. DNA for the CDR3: TGTGCCTGGAAACATGACCCTGCCTCCTACGAGCAGTACTTC. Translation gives CAWKHDPASYEQYF.

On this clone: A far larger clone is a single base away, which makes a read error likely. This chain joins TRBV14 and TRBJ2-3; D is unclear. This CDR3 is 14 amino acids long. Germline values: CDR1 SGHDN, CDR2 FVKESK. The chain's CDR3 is CSSSQETTIETQYF. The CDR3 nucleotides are TGTTCCAGCAGCCAAGAAACGACCATCGAAACGCAGTATTTT.

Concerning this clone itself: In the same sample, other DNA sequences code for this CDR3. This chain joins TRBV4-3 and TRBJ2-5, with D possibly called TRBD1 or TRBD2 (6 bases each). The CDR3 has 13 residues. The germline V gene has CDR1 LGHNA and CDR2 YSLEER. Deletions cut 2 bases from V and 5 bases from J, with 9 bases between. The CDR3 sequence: CASSQQGGETQYF. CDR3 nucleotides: TGCGCCAGCAGCCAACAAGGGGGGGAGACCCAGTACTTC.

In DNA form, the CDR3 reads TGTGCCAGCAGCTTAGTGGACAGGGGGAACACTGAAGCTTTCTTT. Translated: CASSLVDRGNTEAFF. J is TRBJ1-1 and V is TRBV7-8; 9 bases align to TRBD1. Germline V CDR1 and CDR2: SGHVS, FQNEAQ. Trimming cost V 1 base and J 1 base; bases outside gene matches: 1. CDR3 length: 15 amino acids.

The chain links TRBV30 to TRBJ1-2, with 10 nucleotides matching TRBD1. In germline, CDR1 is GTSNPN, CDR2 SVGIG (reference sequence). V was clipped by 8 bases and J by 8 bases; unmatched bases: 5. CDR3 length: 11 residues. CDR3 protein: CATTGGYGYTF. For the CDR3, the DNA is TGTGCCACGACAGGGGGCTACGGCTACACCTTC.

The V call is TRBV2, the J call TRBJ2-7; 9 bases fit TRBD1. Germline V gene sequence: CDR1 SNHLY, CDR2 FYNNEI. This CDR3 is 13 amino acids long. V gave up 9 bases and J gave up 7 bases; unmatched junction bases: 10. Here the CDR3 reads CASNGQGKWEQYF. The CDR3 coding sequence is TGTGCCAGTAACGGACAGGGGAAGTGGGAGCAGTACTTC.

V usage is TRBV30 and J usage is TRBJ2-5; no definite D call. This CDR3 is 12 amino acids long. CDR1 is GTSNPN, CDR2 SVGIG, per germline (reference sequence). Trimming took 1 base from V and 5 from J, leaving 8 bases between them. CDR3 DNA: TGTGCCTGGAGTGGAGGTGGGGAGACCCAGTACTTC. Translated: CAWSGGGETQYF. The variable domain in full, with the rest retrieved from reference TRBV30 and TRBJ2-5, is SQTIHQWPATLVQPVGSPLSLECTVEGTSNPNLYWYRQAAGRGLQLLFYSVGIGQISSEVPQNLSASRPQDRQFILSSKKLLLSDSGFYLCAWSGGGETQYFGPGTRLLVL.

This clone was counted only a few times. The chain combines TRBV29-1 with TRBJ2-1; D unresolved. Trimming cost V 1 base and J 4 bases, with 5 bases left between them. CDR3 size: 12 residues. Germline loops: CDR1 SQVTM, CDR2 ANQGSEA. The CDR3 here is CSVEGRYNEQFF. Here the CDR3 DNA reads TGCAGCGTTGAAGGCAGATACAATGAGCAGTTCTTC.

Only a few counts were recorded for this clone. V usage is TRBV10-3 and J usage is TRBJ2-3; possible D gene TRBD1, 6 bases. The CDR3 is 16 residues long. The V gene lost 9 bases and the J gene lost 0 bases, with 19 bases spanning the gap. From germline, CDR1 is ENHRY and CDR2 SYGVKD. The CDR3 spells CAIRETGFTSTDTQYF. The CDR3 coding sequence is TGTGCCATTCGGGAAACAGGGTTTACTAGCACAGATACGCAGTATTTT.

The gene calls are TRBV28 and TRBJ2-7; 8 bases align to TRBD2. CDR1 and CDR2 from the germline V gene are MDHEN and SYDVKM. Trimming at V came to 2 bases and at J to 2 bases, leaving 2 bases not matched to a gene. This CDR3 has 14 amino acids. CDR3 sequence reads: CASSLREGPYEQYF. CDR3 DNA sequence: TGTGCCAGCAGTTTACGGGAGGGCCCCTACGAGCAGTACTTC.

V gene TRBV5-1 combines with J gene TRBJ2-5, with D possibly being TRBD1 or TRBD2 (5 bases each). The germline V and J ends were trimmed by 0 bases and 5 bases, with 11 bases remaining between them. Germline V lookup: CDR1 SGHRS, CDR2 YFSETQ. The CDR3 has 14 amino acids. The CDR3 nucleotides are TGCGCCAGCAGCTTGGAGGGCAGGGAGGAGACCCAGTACTTC. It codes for CASSLEGREETQYF.

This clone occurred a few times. The CDR3: CASSQDLEQFF. DNA for the CDR3: TGTGCCAGCAGCCAAGATTTGGAGCAGTTCTTC. This chain uses TRBV14 with TRBJ2-1; D unresolved. This CDR3 comprises 11 residues. Germline loops: CDR1 SGHDN, CDR2 FVKESK. V shed 0 bases and J shed 10 bases, with 4 bases lying between them.

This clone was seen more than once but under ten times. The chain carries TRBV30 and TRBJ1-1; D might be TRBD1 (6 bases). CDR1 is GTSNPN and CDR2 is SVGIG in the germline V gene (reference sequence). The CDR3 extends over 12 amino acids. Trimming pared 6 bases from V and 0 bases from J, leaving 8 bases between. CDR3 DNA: TGTGCCTGCACAGGGATGAACACTGAAGCTTTCTTT. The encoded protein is CACTGMNTEAFF.

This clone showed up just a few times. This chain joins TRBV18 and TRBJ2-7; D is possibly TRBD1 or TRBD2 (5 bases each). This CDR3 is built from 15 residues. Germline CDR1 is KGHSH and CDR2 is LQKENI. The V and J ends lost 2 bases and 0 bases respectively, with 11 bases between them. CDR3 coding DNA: TGTGCCAGCTCACCAGCTCTCGGGGCCTCCTACGAGCAGTACTTC. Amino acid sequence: CASSPALGASYEQYF. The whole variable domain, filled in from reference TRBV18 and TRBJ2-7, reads NAGVMQNPRHLVRRRGQEARLRCSPMKGHSHVYWYRQLPEEGLKFMVYLQKENIIDESGMPKERFSAEFPKEGPSILRIQQVVRGDSAAYFCASSPALGASYEQYFGPGTRLTVT.